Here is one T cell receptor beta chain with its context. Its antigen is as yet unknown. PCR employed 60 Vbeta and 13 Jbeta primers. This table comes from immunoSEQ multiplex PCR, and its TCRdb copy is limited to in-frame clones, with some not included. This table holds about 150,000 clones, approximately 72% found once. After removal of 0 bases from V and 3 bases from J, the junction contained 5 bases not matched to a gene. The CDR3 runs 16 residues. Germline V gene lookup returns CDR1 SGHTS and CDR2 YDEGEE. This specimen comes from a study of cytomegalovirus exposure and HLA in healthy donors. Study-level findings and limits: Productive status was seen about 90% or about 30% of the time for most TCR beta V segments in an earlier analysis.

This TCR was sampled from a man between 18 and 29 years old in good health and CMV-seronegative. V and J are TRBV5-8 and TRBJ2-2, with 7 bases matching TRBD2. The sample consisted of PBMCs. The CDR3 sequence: CASSLEGRGDTGELFF. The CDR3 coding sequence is TGTGCCAGCAGCTTGGAGGGGAGGGGAGACACCGGGGAGCTGTTTTTT.